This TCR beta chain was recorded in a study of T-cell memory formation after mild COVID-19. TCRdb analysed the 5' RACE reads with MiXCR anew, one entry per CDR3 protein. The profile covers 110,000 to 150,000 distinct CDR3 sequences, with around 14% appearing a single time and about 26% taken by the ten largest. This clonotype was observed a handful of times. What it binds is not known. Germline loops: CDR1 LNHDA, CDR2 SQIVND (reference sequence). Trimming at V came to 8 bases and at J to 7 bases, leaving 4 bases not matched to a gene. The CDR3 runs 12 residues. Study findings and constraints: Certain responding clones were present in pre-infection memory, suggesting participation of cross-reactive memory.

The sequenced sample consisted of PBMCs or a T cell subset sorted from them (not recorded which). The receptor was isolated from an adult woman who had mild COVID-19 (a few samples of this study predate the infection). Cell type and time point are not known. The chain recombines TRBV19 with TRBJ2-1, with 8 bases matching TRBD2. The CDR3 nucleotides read TGTGCCAGTGGGAGCGGGGGAAATGAGCAGTTCTTC. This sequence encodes CASGSGGNEQFF.